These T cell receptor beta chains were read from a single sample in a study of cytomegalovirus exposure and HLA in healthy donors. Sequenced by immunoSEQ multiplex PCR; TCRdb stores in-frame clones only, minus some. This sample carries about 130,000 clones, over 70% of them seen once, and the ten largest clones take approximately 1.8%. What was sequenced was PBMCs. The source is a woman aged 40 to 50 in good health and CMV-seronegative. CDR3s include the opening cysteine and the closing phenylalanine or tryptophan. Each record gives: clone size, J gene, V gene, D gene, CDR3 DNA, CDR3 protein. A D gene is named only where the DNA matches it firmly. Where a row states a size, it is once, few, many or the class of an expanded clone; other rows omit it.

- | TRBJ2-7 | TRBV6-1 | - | TGTGCCAGCAGTGAAGAAGGGGCGGAGATGTACGAGCAGTACTTC | CASSEEGAEMYEQYF
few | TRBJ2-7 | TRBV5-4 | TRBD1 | TGTGCCAGCAGCTTCAAGGGGGCCGGTGAGCAGTACTTC | CASSFKGAGEQYF
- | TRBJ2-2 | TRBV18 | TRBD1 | TGTGCCAGCTCACCCGGACAGGGAGGCACCGGGGAGCTGTTTTTT | CASSPGQGGTGELFF
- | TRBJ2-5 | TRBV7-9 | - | TGTGCCAGCAGCTCCGAGGCCGGGGAGACCCAGTACTTC | CASSSEAGETQYF
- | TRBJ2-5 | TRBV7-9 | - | TGTGCCAGCAGCTTAGCCCCCGGGACCCAGTACTTC | CASSLAPGTQYF
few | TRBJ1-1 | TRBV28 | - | TGTGCCAGCAGTCAATCGGGGACTGAAGCTTTCTTT | CASSQSGTEAFF
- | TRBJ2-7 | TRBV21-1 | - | TGTGCCAGCAGCCTCGTTGGAGGGGGCGACCCTCCCTACGAGCAGTACTTC | CASSLVGGGDPPYEQYF
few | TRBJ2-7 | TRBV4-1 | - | TGCGCCAGCAGCCAAGCGACTAGTTCGACCTACGAGCAGTACTTC | CASSQATSSTYEQYF
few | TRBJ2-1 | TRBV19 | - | TGTGCCAGTCTATTAGCGGCACTACAGTGGAGGTACAATGAGCAGTTCTTC | CASLLAALQWRYNEQFF
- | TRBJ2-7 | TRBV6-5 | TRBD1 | TGTGCCAGCAGCCTCGGGACAGGGTCCTACGAGCAGTACTTC | CASSLGTGSYEQYF
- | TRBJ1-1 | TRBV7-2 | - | TGTGCCAGCAGCTCGGACAGTTTGAGGGCTTTCTTT | CASSSDSLRAFF
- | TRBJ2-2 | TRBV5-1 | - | TGCGCCAGCAGCTTGGCCCCTCCGAACACCGGGGAGCTGTTTTTT | CASSLAPPNTGELFF
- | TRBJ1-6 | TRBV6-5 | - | TGTGCCAGCAGTTTTGAGTTATTCTATAATTCACCCCTCCACTTT | CASSFELFYNSPLHF
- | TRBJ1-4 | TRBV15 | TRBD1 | TGTGCCACCAGCACCCGGGACAGTGAGGAAAAACTGTTTTTT | CATSTRDSEEKLFF
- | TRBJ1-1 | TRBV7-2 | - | TGTGCCAGCGATCCCGGGGCGGGGATCACTGAAGCTTTCTTT | CASDPGAGITEAFF
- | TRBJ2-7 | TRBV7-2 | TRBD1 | TGTGCCAGCAGCTTAGTGGCGCAGGGGGCCAACTACGAGCAGTACTTC | CASSLVAQGANYEQYF
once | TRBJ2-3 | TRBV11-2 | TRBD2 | TGTGCCAGCAGCTTAGAATTAGCGGGACGCACAGATACGCAGTATTTT | CASSLELAGRTDTQYF
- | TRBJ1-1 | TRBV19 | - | TGTGCCAGTAGTATCCAGATGCACACATTGAACACTGAAGCTTTCTTT | CASSIQMHTLNTEAFF
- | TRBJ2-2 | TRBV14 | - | TGTGCCAGCAGCCTCGTCGTAGACACCGGGGAGCTGTTTTTT | CASSLVVDTGELFF
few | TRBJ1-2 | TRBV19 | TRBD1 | TGTGCCAGTAGTGAACAGGGGTCTAACTATGGCTACACCTTC | CASSEQGSNYGYTF
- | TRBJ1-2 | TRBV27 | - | TGTGCCAGCAGTTCCTCCGGGGGCTATGGCTACACCTTC | CASSSSGGYGYTF
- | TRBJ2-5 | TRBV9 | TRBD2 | TGTGCCAGCAGCTTTGGGACTAGCGGGTACGACGAGACCCAGTACTTC | CASSFGTSGYDETQYF
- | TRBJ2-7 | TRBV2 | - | TGTGCCAGCAGTGAAGGATTTAGCGACGAGCAGTACTTC | CASSEGFSDEQYF
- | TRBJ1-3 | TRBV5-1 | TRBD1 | TGCGCCAGCAGCTTACTACAGGGGGACGGAAACACCATATATTTT | CASSLLQGDGNTIYF
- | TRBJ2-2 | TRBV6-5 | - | TGTGCCACCAGTATTGGGCGAGCTGGTACCGGGGAGCTGTTTTTT | CATSIGRAGTGELFF
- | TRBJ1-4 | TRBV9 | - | TGTGCCAGCAGCGAACGAGAACAGGGCGTACTGTTTTTT | CASSEREQGVLFF
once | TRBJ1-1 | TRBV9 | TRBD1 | TGTGCCAGCAGCGCCCGGGACAGGGGTAATGAAGCTTTCTTT | CASSARDRGNEAFF
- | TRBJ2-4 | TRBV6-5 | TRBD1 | TGTGCCAGCAGTTACCCCCCCAGGGGACAGGGAAACATTCAGTACTTC | CASSYPPRGQGNIQYF
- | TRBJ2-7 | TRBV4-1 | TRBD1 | TGCGCCAGCAGCCAAGGGGACAGGTCCTACGAGCAGTACTTC | CASSQGDRSYEQYF
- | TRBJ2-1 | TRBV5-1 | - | TGCGCCAGCAGCCTCTTAGGCGGGCACAATGAGCAGTTCTTC | CASSLLGGHNEQFF
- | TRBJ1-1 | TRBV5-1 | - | TGCGCCAGCAGCTTGGAACCCGGGTTTAACACTGAAGCTTTCTTT | CASSLEPGFNTEAFF
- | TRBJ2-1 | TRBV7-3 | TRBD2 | TGTGCCAGCAGCGAGAGCGGGGGGGCCTACAATGAGCAGTTCTTC | CASSESGGAYNEQFF
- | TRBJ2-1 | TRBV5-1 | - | TGCGCCAGCACCCAAAACTACGAGACTCACGGGGAGCAGTTCTTC | CASTQNYETHGEQFF
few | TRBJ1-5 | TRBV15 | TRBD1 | TGTGCCACCAGCGGGGACAGGGAGAGTCAGCCCCAGCATTTT | CATSGDRESQPQHF
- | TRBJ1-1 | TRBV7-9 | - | TGTGCCAGCAGCTTAGCACAGGGACCAGGTATGACTGAAGCTTTCTTT | CASSLAQGPGMTEAFF
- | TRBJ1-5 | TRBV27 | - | TGTGCGACAGGTCGCATGTTTGATCAGCCCCAGCATTTT | CATGRMFDQPQHF
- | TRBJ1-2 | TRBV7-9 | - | TGTGCCAGCAGCGGACAGTCCCCCTATGGCTACACCTTC | CASSGQSPYGYTF
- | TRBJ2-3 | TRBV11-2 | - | TGTGCCAGCAGCGGCGGGCTCCGGCCCACAGATACGCAGTATTTT | CASSGGLRPTDTQYF
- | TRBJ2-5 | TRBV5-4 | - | TGTGCCAGCAGCCGGGGCGGGATGGGAGAGACCCAGTACTTC | CASSRGGMGETQYF
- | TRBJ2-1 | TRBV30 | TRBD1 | TGTGCCTGGAGTATAGGGGGCCTGCAGTTCTTC | CAWSIGGLQFF
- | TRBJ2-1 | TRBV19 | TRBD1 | TGTGCCACGGGACAGGGGGCGCTTGAGCAGTTCTTC | CATGQGALEQFF
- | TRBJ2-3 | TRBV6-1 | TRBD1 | TGTGCCAGCAGTGTTTCGACAGGGGGGGGCACAGATACGCAGTATTTT | CASSVSTGGGTDTQYF
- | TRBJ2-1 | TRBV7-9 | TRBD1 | TGTGCCAGCAGCACGACTGGGACAGGGGACACTAATGAGCAGTTCTTC | CASSTTGTGDTNEQFF
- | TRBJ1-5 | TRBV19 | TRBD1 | TGTGCCAGTAGAGCGGGACAGGGCACTTTTGGGCCCCAGCATTTT | CASRAGQGTFGPQHF
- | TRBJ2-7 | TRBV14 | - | TGTGCCAGCAGGCGAACAGGTGGGGTCGGGGAGCAGTACTTC | CASRRTGGVGEQYF
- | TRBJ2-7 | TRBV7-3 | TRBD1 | TGTGCCAGCAGCTCCTCCGCGGACAGGGTAGGAACCTACGAGCAGTACTTC | CASSSSADRVGTYEQYF
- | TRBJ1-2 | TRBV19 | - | TGTGCCAGTAGGGGGCAGGGCTATGGCTACACCTTC | CASRGQGYGYTF
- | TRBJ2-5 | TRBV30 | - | TGTGCCTGGAGTCCCCCGGGGGAGACCCAGTACTTC | CAWSPPGETQYF
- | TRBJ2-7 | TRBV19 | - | TGTGCCAGTAGTATAGACGGGACAACCTACTACGAGCAGTACTTC | CASSIDGTTYYEQYF
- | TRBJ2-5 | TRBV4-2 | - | TGTGCCAGCAGCCAAGACAGGGATTCGGAGACCCAGTACTTC | CASSQDRDSETQYF
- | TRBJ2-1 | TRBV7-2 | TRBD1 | TGTGCCAGCAGCTTCGACAGGGACAGTGAGCAGTTCTTC | CASSFDRDSEQFF
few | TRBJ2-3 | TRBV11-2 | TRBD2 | TGTGCCAGCAGCTTGTTAGCGGGAGGCACAGATACGCAGTATTTT | CASSLLAGGTDTQYF
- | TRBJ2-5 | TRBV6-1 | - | TGTGCCAGCAGTAGGGGGCAAGAGACCCAGTACTTC | CASSRGQETQYF
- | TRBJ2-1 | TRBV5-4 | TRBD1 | TGTGCCAGCAGCTTGGGGGACAGGCCATACAATGAGCAGTTCTTC | CASSLGDRPYNEQFF
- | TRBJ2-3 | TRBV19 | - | TGTGCCAGTAAAGGAACAGCTAGCACAGATACGCAGTATTTT | CASKGTASTDTQYF